These T cell receptor beta chains were read from a single sample in a study of T cells expressing NK-cell markers. TCRdb re-analyzed the 5' RACE reads; it lists each CDR3 protein once, without DNA. The sample's table shows some 300,000 distinct CDR3 sequences. The source material was blood T cells: a sorted CD56 or NKG2C T cell subset, CD4+ or CD8+ T cells, or bulk PBMC T cells (not recorded which). These receptors were taken from a man between 18 and 29 years old in good health. The CDR3 runs from the conserved cysteine through the conserved F or W.

cdr3_aa: CASSQGRDRHSYEQYF; cdr3_length: 16; v_call: TRBV14; j_call: TRBJ2-7
cdr3_aa: CASSSTSGNPKNIQYF; cdr3_length: 16; v_call: TRBV12-3/TRBV12-4; j_call: TRBJ2-4
cdr3_aa: CASSVGLAGGWGEQFF; cdr3_length: 16; v_call: TRBV7-2; j_call: TRBJ2-1
cdr3_aa: CASLRTSGLRNTGELFF; cdr3_length: 17; v_call: TRBV12-3/TRBV12-4; j_call: TRBJ2-2
cdr3_aa: CASHREAGPFSYEQYF; cdr3_length: 16; v_call: TRBV12-3/TRBV12-4; j_call: TRBJ2-7
cdr3_aa: CASSSTGYTDTQYF; cdr3_length: 14; v_call: TRBV9; j_call: TRBJ2-3
cdr3_aa: CASSLGRTVNTEAFF; cdr3_length: 15; v_call: TRBV5-1; j_call: TRBJ1-1
cdr3_aa: CASRPWSDNEKLFF; cdr3_length: 14; v_call: TRBV12-3/TRBV12-4; j_call: TRBJ1-4
cdr3_aa: CASSRTSGWGYEQYF; cdr3_length: 15; v_call: TRBV7-2; j_call: TRBJ2-7
cdr3_aa: CASSAFTRNPYNEQFF; cdr3_length: 16; v_call: TRBV5-5; j_call: TRBJ2-1
cdr3_aa: CASGAPNSPLHF; cdr3_length: 12; v_call: TRBV12-5; j_call: TRBJ1-6